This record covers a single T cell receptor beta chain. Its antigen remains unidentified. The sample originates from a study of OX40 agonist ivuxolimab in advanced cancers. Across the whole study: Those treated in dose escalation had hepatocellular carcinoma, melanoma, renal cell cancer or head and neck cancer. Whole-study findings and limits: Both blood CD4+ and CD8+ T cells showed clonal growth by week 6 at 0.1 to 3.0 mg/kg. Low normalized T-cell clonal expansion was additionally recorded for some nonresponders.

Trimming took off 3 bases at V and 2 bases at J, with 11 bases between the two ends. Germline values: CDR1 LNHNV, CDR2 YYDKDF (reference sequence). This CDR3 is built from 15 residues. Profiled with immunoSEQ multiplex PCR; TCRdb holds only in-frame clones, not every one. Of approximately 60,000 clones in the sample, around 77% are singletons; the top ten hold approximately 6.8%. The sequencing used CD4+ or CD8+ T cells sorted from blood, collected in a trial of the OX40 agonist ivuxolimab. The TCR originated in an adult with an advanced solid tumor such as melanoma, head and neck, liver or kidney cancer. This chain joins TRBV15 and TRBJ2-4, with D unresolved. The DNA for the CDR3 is TGTGCCACCAGCAGGGCCCGCGTATCCAAAAACATTCAGTACTTC. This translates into CATSRARVSKNIQYF.